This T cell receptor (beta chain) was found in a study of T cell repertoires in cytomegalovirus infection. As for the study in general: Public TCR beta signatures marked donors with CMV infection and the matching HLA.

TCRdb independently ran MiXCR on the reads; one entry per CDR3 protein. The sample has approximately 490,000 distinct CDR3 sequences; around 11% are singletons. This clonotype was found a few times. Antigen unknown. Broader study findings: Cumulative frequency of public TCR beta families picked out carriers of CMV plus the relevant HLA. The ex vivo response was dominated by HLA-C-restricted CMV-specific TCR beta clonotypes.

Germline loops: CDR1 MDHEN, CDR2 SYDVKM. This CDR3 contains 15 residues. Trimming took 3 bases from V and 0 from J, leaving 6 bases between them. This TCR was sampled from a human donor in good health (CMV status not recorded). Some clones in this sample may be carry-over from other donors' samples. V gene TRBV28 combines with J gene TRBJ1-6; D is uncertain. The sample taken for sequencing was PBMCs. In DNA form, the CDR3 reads TGTGCCAGCAGTTTGGACGACTCCTATAATTCACCCCTCCACTTT. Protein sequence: CASSLDDSYNSPLHF.